This T cell receptor beta chain was captured by sequencing in a study of beta chain features in type 1 diabetes. Study-level information: The number of sorted cells examined across all samples was 107,917,701.

Study outcomes and limitations: Cells carrying high TCR expression could end up over-represented when cDNA is sequenced. Shorter TCRB CDR3s, moderately but significantly so, marked every one of the four CD4+ subsets in Type 1 diabetes patients. PCR might show a preference for shorter templates, equally across patients and controls.

Via CD45RO/CCR7/CD25/CD127/CD95/CD27, cells of the CD4+ naive, central memory, regulatory and stem cell-like memory subsets were sorted. Concerning this clone: Its antigen remains unknown.

Reverse transcription of all isolated RNA meant that expressed TCRB transcripts were sequenced. Generated by immunoSEQ multiplex PCR, the TCRdb table keeps only in-frame clones and is missing some. The repertoire holds fewer than 300,000 clones, 20% seen once, with 0.028% in the top ten. Trimming removed 6 bases at V and 1 base at J, with 6 bases between. From germline, CDR1 is DFQATT and CDR2 SNEGSKA (reference sequence). The CDR3 has 11 residues. Sequenced sample: naive CD4+ T cells from blood. This chain joins TRBV20-1 and TRBJ1-1; D is undetermined. The clonotype was recovered from a middle-aged woman with type 1 diabetes. The CDR3 DNA reads TGCAGTGCCGAGGGGAACACTGAAGCTTTCTTT. Amino acids: CSAEGNTEAFF.